These 15 T cell receptor beta chains originate from one sample sequenced in a study of CD8 T cell repertoires and HIV-1 epitope variants. What these receptors recognize is not known. Generated by immunoSEQ multiplex PCR, the TCRdb table keeps only in-frame clones and is missing some. The sample lists 5,500 to 7,000 clones, around 65% seen once, with about 45% in the top ten. Sequencing input: cultured CD8+ T cells derived from PBMCs. All receptors come from a male donor with HIV.

The chain has TRBV19 and TRBJ1-2; D call uncertain. Germline V lookup: CDR1 LNHDA, CDR2 SQIVND (reference sequence). The CDR3 runs to 12 residues. V lost 6 bases and J 1 base, leaving 6 bases between the germline ends. The CDR3 is CASRRGNYGYTF. The CDR3 DNA follows: TGTGCCAGTAGGCGCGGTAACTATGGCTACACCTTC.

This chain connects TRBV28 to TRBJ2-1; D unclear. CDR1 MDHEN and CDR2 SYDVKM come from the germline V gene. This CDR3 has 12 residues. The germline V and J ends were trimmed by 3 bases and 6 bases, with 6 bases remaining between them. The CDR3 is CASSLQINEQFF. CDR3 coding DNA: TGTGCCAGCAGTTTGCAGATCAATGAGCAGTTCTTC.

The chain carries TRBV4-2 and TRBJ2-4; D not resolved. Germline V lookup: CDR1 LGHNA, CDR2 YNFKEQ. This CDR3 region has 16 residues. V lost 2 bases to trimming and J lost 0 bases, with 11 bases between them. The CDR3 nucleotides are TGTGCCAGCAGCCAATGGGCAGAACTAGCCAAAAACATTCAGTACTTC. Amino acid sequence: CASSQWAELAKNIQYF.

This clone has just one count. The chain uses TRBV5-1 and TRBJ2-3, with D perhaps TRBD2 (6 bases). The germline CDR1 and CDR2 sequences are SGHRS and YFSETQ. This CDR3 is 16 amino acids long. The ends were cut back, 3 bases at V and 6 bases at J, with 20 bases in the middle. The DNA of the CDR3 is TGCGCCAGCAGCTCGGGACTTCTGGGCCATGGGGATACGCAGTATTTT. It translates to CASSSGLLGHGDTQYF.

The chain joins TRBV6-5 to TRBJ1-1; D uncertain. Trimming left V 5 bases short and J 1 base short, with 8 bases between. Per the germline V gene, CDR1 is MNHEY and CDR2 is SVGAGI. The CDR3 is made up of 13 amino acids. The CDR3 sequence: CASSPGKNTEAFF. CDR3 coding DNA: TGTGCCAGCAGTCCCGGGAAGAACACTGAAGCTTTCTTT.

V and J are TRBV28 and TRBJ1-5, with 7 bases lining up with TRBD1. Per germline, CDR1 MDHEN and CDR2 SYDVKM. V shed 0 bases and J 4 bases; nucleotides not matched to a gene: 6. The CDR3 sequence is 16 residues long. This CDR3 is CASSLWGRDSNQPQHF. The CDR3 nucleotides read TGTGCCAGCAGTTTATGGGGCCGGGACAGTAATCAGCCCCAGCATTTT.

The chain recombines TRBV5-1 with TRBJ2-3, with D maybe TRBD2 (5 bases). CDR3 length: 14 amino acids. Germline CDR1 is SGHRS and CDR2 is YFSETQ. V lost 4 bases and J lost 6, with 15 bases in between. The CDR3 sequence is CASSPGVSGDTQYF. The DNA for the CDR3 is TGCGCCAGCAGCCCCGGGGTCTCTGGGGATACGCAGTATTTT.

The chain uses TRBV9 and TRBJ2-5; TRBD1 aligns across 9 bases. CDR3 length equals 16 residues. The V and J ends lost 1 base and 5 bases, in that order; junction bases with no gene match: 9. Germline CDR1 is SGDLS and CDR2 is YYNGEE. This CDR3 is CASSVSGTGPRETQYF. The CDR3 DNA follows: TGTGCCAGCAGCGTATCCGGGACAGGGCCCCGGGAGACCCAGTACTTC.

In this sample, this clone turned up a few times. The chain is built from TRBV19 and TRBJ2-1; tentatively, D is TRBD2 (6 bases). From germline, CDR1 is LNHDA and CDR2 SQIVND (reference sequence). The CDR3 covers 13 residues. V was cut by 8 bases and J by 3 bases, with 11 bases left in between. As DNA, the CDR3 is TGTGCCAGTTCTGCCGGGAGCTACAATGAGCAGTTCTTC. Its translation: CASSAGSYNEQFF. The variable domain in full, completed from reference TRBV19 and TRBJ2-1, reads DGGITQSPKYLFRKEGQNVTLSCEQNLNHDAMYWYRQDPGQGLRLIYYSQIVNDFQKGDIAEGYSVSREKKESFPLTVTSAQKNPTAFYLCASSAGSYNEQFFGPGTRLTVL.

This clone was recorded a few times. CDR3 nucleotides: TGTGCCAGTAGTATGTCGGGACTTTACAATGAGCAGTTCTTC. This sequence encodes CASSMSGLYNEQFF. The V call is TRBV19, the J call TRBJ2-1, with D possibly being TRBD2 (6 bases). Germline CDR1 is LNHDA and CDR2 is SQIVND (reference sequence). There are 14 residues in the CDR3. V lost 3 bases and J 4 bases, leaving 10 bases between the germline ends.

The J gene is TRBJ2-1, the V gene TRBV11-2; D possibly corresponds to TRBD2 (6 bases). The CDR3 runs 15 residues. CDR1 is SGHAT, CDR2 FQNNGV, per germline. Trimming took 2 bases from V and 1 from J, leaving 9 bases between them. The CDR3 region is CASSLMAGSYNEQFF. The DNA for the CDR3 is TGTGCCAGCAGCTTAATGGCGGGATCCTACAATGAGCAGTTCTTC.

The chain employs TRBV27 and TRBJ2-7; a possible D gene is TRBD1 (6 bases). The length of the CDR3 is 14 residues. Trimming left V 2 bases short and J 2 bases short, with 10 bases between. Germline-derived CDR1 and CDR2 are MNHEY and SMNVEV (reference sequence). The CDR3 coding sequence is TGTGCCAGCAGTTTAGGTACAGGGCCCTACGAGCAGTACTTC. Translation: CASSLGTGPYEQYF.

V is TRBV5-1 and J is TRBJ2-5; 7 positions agree with TRBD2. V lost 1 base to trimming and J lost 2 bases; unmatched junction nucleotides: 8. This CDR3 has 16 residues. Germline CDR1 reads SGHRS; CDR2 reads YFSETQ. The CDR3 region is CASSLLGLGGQETQYF. As DNA, the CDR3 is TGCGCCAGCAGCTTGCTCGGACTAGGCGGGCAAGAGACCCAGTACTTC.

This chain joins TRBV7-9 and TRBJ2-2; no clear D gene. The CDR3 runs to 13 residues. Germline values: CDR1 SEHNR, CDR2 FQNEAQ (reference sequence). With 4 bases removed from V and 7 bases from J, the gap between germline ends came to 10 bases. The chain's CDR3 is CASSSSFSGELFF. In nucleotides, the CDR3 is TGTGCCAGCAGCTCCAGTTTTAGCGGGGAGCTGTTTTTT.

This chain links TRBV5-2 with TRBJ1-2. TRBV5-2 represents a pseudogene. This CDR3 is built from 16 residues. CDR3 in amino acids: CASSQDPPDLDYGYTF. In nucleotides, the CDR3 is TGCGCCAGCAGCCAAGATCCCCCAGACTTGGACTATGGCTACACCTTC.